The 6 T cell receptor beta chains presented below share a single source sample, sequenced in a study of blood T cell repertoires in COVID-19. Sequencing used immunoSEQ multiplex PCR; TCRdb keeps in-frame clones, though not all of them. This table holds about 200,000 clones, 89% found once. The sample comprised peripheral blood. Every receptor here comes from a man aged 40-49 years with acute or convalescent COVID-19.

The rearrangement links TRBV3-1 (or the pseudogene TRBV3-2) to TRBJ2-1, with 12 bases lining up with TRBD2. The CDR3 runs to 15 residues. With V trimmed by 2 bases and J by 10 bases, 6 bases remained unmatched. CDR1 is LGHDT and CDR2 is YNNKEL in the germline V gene (reference sequence). Here the CDR3 reads CASSQTRTSGVEQFF. The CDR3 nucleotides read TGTGCCAGCAGCCAAACACGGACTAGCGGGGTAGAGCAGTTCTTC.

The chain links TRBV6-5 to TRBJ2-7; TRBD1 agrees at 10 bases. Germline lookup yields CDR1 MNHEY and CDR2 SVGAGI. The CDR3 has 15 amino acids. Losses at the gene ends were 5 bases for V and 2 bases for J; bases not matched to a gene: 6. CDR3 bases: TGTGCCAGCAGTCCGACGGGACAGGGGACCTACGAGCAGTACTTC. Residues: CASSPTGQGTYEQYF.

The V and J genes are TRBV18 and TRBJ2-2; D unclear. The CDR3 runs 15 residues. V lost 1 base to trimming and J lost 7 bases, with 13 bases between them. Germline values: CDR1 KGHSH, CDR2 LQKENI. Written as DNA, the CDR3 is TGTGCCAGCTCACCACGGAGCGCTTTAGACGGGGAGCTGTTTTTT. It encodes CASSPRSALDGELFF.

This rearrangement joins TRBV6-2 or TRBV6-3 to TRBJ1-6, with a tentative D call TRBD1 (6 bases). V was shortened by 1 base and J by 8 bases, with 18 bases between the two germline ends. The CDR3 is 17 amino acids. CDR1 is MNHEY, CDR2 SVGEGT, per germline. The CDR3 sequence: CASSYYLTRPGDSPLHF. The CDR3, as DNA: TGTGCCAGCAGTTACTACCTGACCAGGCCAGGGGATTCACCCCTCCACTTT.

This sequence joins TRBV10-2 and TRBJ1-2; the D is unclear. Germline lookup yields CDR1 WSHSY and CDR2 SAAADI. Trimming took off 2 bases at V and 6 bases at J, with 13 bases between the two ends. The CDR3 spans 14 residues. CDR3: CASSERESVDGYTF. The CDR3, as DNA: TGCGCCAGCAGTGAGCGGGAAAGTGTTGATGGCTACACCTTC.

This clone appeared a few times. The chain combines TRBV7-2 with TRBJ1-3; 8 bases fit TRBD1. CDR1 and CDR2 (germline): SGHTA, FQGNSA. J gave up 3 bases and V 5 bases, and 9 bases lay outside the gene matches. The CDR3 contains 16 residues. The CDR3 protein is CASSIMGTGNGNTIYF. CDR3 DNA sequence: TGTGCCAGCAGCATAATGGGGACAGGCAATGGAAACACCATATATTTT.